This entry describes one T cell receptor (beta chain). The data are from a study of blood T cell repertoires in COVID-19. Study at large: Sources were T cells, B-cell-depleted T cells, or PBMCs; the material itself was cDNA or gDNA.

Germline CDR1 MNHEY, CDR2 SMNVEV (reference sequence). Trimming removed 5 bases from V and 0 bases from J; junction bases left unmatched: 3. This CDR3 has 14 residues. Authors' methods: Amplification of reference gene primers was used by the study to estimate nucleated cell counts. Sequenced by immunoSEQ multiplex PCR; TCRdb stores in-frame clones only, minus some. V, J and clone size are taken as reported in that table, and D and trimming were inferred from the DNA itself. The table records approximately 94,000 clones, just over 90% of them present only once. This sequence joins TRBV27 and TRBJ2-7; TRBD2 agrees at 8 bases. This receptor was taken from a woman between 45 and 60 years old in a cohort sampled during active COVID-19. The sample comprised peripheral blood. Here the CDR3 reads CASSPGTSSYEQYF. The CDR3 DNA reads TGTGCCAGCAGTCCCGGGACTAGCTCCTACGAGCAGTACTTC.